The clone carrying this T cell receptor beta chain was counted between two and nine times. The sample is drawn from a study of blood T cell repertoires in COVID-19. Study-level background: The United States, Italy and Spain supplied acute and convalescent COVID-19 samples.

V was cut by 1 base and J by 3 bases, with 14 bases left in between. Germline CDR1 and CDR2: SGHRS and YFSETQ. The CDR3 contains 16 residues. In the original processing: For nucleated cells, counts were estimated from reference gene primer amplification. Sequencing was performed with immunoSEQ multiplex PCR; in TCRdb, only in-frame clones are kept and a portion is missing. V, J and clone size reflect that table, while D and trimming were determined from the DNA. The sample lists about 39,000 clones, 87% occurring once. V is TRBV5-1 and J is TRBJ2-1, with a weak D call TRBD1 (6 bases). The material sequenced was peripheral blood. The TCR sequence derives from a man aged 45 to 65 with active or convalescent COVID-19. The CDR3 sequence: CASSLFPDSNYNEQFF. The CDR3 DNA is TGCGCCAGCAGCTTGTTTCCGGACAGTAACTACAATGAGCAGTTCTTC.